The clone carrying this T cell receptor (beta chain) has only a few counts. Its target is not known. The entry originates in a study of cytomegalovirus exposure and HLA in healthy donors. These donors counted as nominally healthy when sampled, but unrecorded immune exposures were likely. Study observations and caveats: Most CMV-associated TCR beta chains appeared HLA-restricted in a later analysis. Donor immune exposure was known only as CMV serostatus. A later analysis showed TCR association rates differing by HLA locus, peaking at DRB1 and lowest at HLA-C.

CDR1 and CDR2 from the germline V gene are SGHRS and YFSETQ. V was trimmed by 0 bases and J by 2 bases, leaving 11 bases between them. The length of the CDR3 is 15 residues. The PCR contained 60 Vbeta and 13 Jbeta primers. Measured with immunoSEQ multiplex PCR; TCRdb has only the in-frame clones, and not every one. The repertoire holds approximately 100,000 clones, with roughly 71% as singletons. This receptor was identified in a middle-aged man in good health and CMV-seropositive. The sample consisted of PBMCs. The J gene is TRBJ2-5, the V gene TRBV5-1; perhaps TRBD1 as D (5 bases). This CDR3 reads CASSLGQGWQETQYF. Here the CDR3 DNA reads TGCGCCAGCAGCTTGGGGCAGGGTTGGCAAGAGACCCAGTACTTC.